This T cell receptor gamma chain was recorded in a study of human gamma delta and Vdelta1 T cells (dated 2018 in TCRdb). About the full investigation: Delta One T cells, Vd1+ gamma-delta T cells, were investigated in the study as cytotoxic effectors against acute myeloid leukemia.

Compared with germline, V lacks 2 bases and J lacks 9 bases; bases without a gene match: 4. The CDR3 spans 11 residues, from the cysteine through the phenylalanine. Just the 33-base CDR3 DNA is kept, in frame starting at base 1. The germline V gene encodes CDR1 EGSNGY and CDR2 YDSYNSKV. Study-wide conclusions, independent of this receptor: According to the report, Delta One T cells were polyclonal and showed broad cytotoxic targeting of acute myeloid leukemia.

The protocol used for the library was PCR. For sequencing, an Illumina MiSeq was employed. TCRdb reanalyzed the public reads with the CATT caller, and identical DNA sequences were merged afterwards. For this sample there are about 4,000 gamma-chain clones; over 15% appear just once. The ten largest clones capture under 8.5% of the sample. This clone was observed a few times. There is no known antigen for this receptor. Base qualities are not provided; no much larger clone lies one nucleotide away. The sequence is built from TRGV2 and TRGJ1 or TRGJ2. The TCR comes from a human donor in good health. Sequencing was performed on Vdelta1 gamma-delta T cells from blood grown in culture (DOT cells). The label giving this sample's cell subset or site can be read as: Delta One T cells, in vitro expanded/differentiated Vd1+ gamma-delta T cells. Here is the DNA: TGTGCCACCTGGGACGCCTTTAAGAAACTCTTT. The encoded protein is CATWDAFKKLF.